The rows below give T cell receptor beta chains drawn from one sample of a study of blood T cell repertoires in COVID-19. Profiled with immunoSEQ multiplex PCR; TCRdb holds only in-frame clones, not every one. Found here are 200,000 to 250,000 clones, less than 90% of them singletons; the top ten hold over 3%. The sequenced sample was PBMCs or T cells enriched from blood (not recorded which). The receptors originated from a woman aged 50 to 65 in a cohort exposed to, infected with or recovered from COVID-19 (not recorded which). CDR3s include the opening cysteine and the closing phenylalanine or tryptophan. A D gene is named only where the DNA matches it firmly. Clone size is not always given. Where it is, it says once, few, many or a class for expanded clones.

V gene	D gene	clone size	J gene	CDR3 DNA	CDR3 protein
TRBV6-2/TRBV6-3	TRBD1	.	TRBJ2-1	TGTGCCAGCAGTTCCCCGGACAGGGTTTCCTACAATGAGCAGTTCTTC	CASSSPDRVSYNEQFF
TRBV7-8	.	.	TRBJ1-2	TGTGCCAGCAGCTTTGGCATGAGGGCCTATGGCTACACCTTC	CASSFGMRAYGYTF
TRBV15	.	.	TRBJ1-2	TGTGCCACCAGCAGAGATCGGTACCTTAACTATGGCTACACCTTC	CATSRDRYLNYGYTF
TRBV9	TRBD1	.	TRBJ2-7	TGTGCCAGCAGCGTAGAAGGACAGGGAACCTACGAGCAGTACTTC	CASSVEGQGTYEQYF
TRBV6-4	TRBD1	.	TRBJ2-7	TGTGCCAGCAGAGCTAGAACTCCGGGACAGCTATACGAGCAGTACTTC	CASRARTPGQLYEQYF
TRBV7-9	TRBD1	.	TRBJ1-4	TGTGCCAGCAGCTTAGGAGGGGGCGATGAAAAACTGTTTTTT	CASSLGGGDEKLFF
TRBV5-1	.	.	TRBJ2-1	TGCGCCAGCAGCTTGGTCGCTAGCGACGATGAGCAGTTCTTC	CASSLVASDDEQFF
TRBV19	TRBD2	.	TRBJ2-7	TGTGCCAGTAGGCAGACTAGCGGGGGCAACTACGAGCAGTACTTC	CASRQTSGGNYEQYF
TRBV7-9	.	.	TRBJ1-6	TGTGCCAGCAGCTTAGCCCCTTCGGGGAATTCACCCCTCCACTTT	CASSLAPSGNSPLHF
TRBV28	.	.	TRBJ2-6	TGTGCCAGCAGCCAGGTTTCCGGGGCCAACGTCCTGACTTTC	CASSQVSGANVLTF
TRBV19	.	.	TRBJ2-3	TGTGCCAGTAGTAAGAGGGGGTTTAGGGTGGAGGCAGATACGCAGTATTTT	CASSKRGFRVEADTQYF
TRBV7-2	.	.	TRBJ2-2	TGTGCCAGCAGCTTCTGGACAGAGTACACCGGGGAGCTGTTTTTT	CASSFWTEYTGELFF
TRBV5-1	.	.	TRBJ2-2	TGCGCCAGCAGGAGTGTGGGAGACAACACCGGGGAGCTGTTTTTT	CASRSVGDNTGELFF
TRBV19	TRBD1	.	TRBJ2-7	TGTGCCAGTAGTATTGGACAGGGGTTGGGCGAGCAGTACTTC	CASSIGQGLGEQYF
TRBV7-3	.	.	TRBJ1-6	TGTGCCAGCAGCCGAACGACAAATTCACCCCTCCACTTT	CASSRTTNSPLHF
TRBV2	.	.	TRBJ1-5	TGTGCCAGCAGGATCACCCGGACAGTATTTGGTCAGCCCCAGCATTTT	CASRITRTVFGQPQHF
TRBV4-3	.	.	TRBJ2-5	TGCGCCAGCAGCCAAGTCCTAGGGGAAGAGACCCAGTACTTC	CASSQVLGEETQYF
TRBV7-2	TRBD2	.	TRBJ2-7	TGTGCCAGCAGCCCGGGACTAGCGGGGGCTTCCTACGAGCAGTACTTC	CASSPGLAGASYEQYF
TRBV30	.	.	TRBJ1-1	TGTGCCTGGAGTGGCTGGGGGCAGGACACTGAAGCTTTCTTT	CAWSGWGQDTEAFF
TRBV5-1	TRBD1	.	TRBJ1-1	TGCGCCAGCAGCTTGGTACAGGGGGGGAACACTGAAGCTTTCTTT	CASSLVQGGNTEAFF
TRBV10-1	.	few	TRBJ2-7	TGCGCCAGCACCCGTCTGGGCAGGGCCATTACGCACGAGCAGTACTTC	CASTRLGRAITHEQYF
TRBV3-1/TRBV3-2	TRBD2	.	TRBJ2-3	TGTGCCAGCAGCCAAGTCGGGGGGGGACTAGAGGCAGATACGCAGTATTTT	CASSQVGGGLEADTQYF
TRBV18	TRBD2	.	TRBJ2-3	TGTGCCAGCTCACCCACCCGACTAGCGGCCACAGATACGCAGTATTTT	CASSPTRLAATDTQYF
TRBV27	TRBD1	.	TRBJ2-3	TGTGCCAGCAGGAAACGGGACAGGGGGCTTATCACAGATACGCAGTATTTT	CASRKRDRGLITDTQYF
TRBV5-1	.	.	TRBJ2-7	TGCGCCAGCAGCTTTAACTCCTACGAGCAGTACTTC	CASSFNSYEQYF
TRBV27	TRBD2	.	TRBJ2-3	TGTGCCAGCAGTTTAGGGCTAGCGGGTCCTGATACGCAGTATTTT	CASSLGLAGPDTQYF
TRBV7-9	TRBD1	.	TRBJ1-5	TGTGCCAGCAGCTTGATGGACAGGGCGCAGCCCCAGCATTTT	CASSLMDRAQPQHF
TRBV7-6	TRBD2	.	TRBJ2-5	TGTGCCAGCAGCTCGTCGGGACTATATAAACGATTTTGGGAGACCCAGTACTTC	CASSSSGLYKRFWETQYF
TRBV15	TRBD1	once	TRBJ1-5	TGTGCCACCAGCTCCAGTAAAGGGGGCGAGCAGCCCCAGCATTTT	CATSSSKGGEQPQHF
TRBV6-5	TRBD2	.	TRBJ2-5	TGTGCCAGCAGTTCGACTAGCGGGGTCCGAGGGGGGACCCAGTACTTC	CASSSTSGVRGGTQYF
TRBV27	TRBD1	.	TRBJ1-1	TGTGCCAGCAGAACCACTGGACAGGGGGCGCGGTACACTGAAGCTTTCTTT	CASRTTGQGARYTEAFF
TRBV7-8	TRBD2	.	TRBJ2-1	TGTGCCAGCAGGAGGTCAGCGGGGACCTACAATGAGCAGTTCTTC	CASRRSAGTYNEQFF
TRBV19	.	.	TRBJ2-1	TGTGCCAGTAGTAAAAGGGGAGGGGGCTCCTACAATGAGCAGTTCTTC	CASSKRGGGSYNEQFF
TRBV30	.	.	TRBJ1-6	TGTGCCTGGAGTGTACCGCCAGGTGGCGATTCACCCCTCCACTTT	CAWSVPPGGDSPLHF
TRBV5-1	.	.	TRBJ2-7	TGCGCCAGCAGCTTGGCGGGGATGAACTACGAGCAGTACTTC	CASSLAGMNYEQYF
TRBV19	TRBD1	few	TRBJ1-1	TGTGCCAGCACCTACACAGGGGGCACTGAAGCTTTCTTT	CASTYTGGTEAFF
TRBV11-2	.	.	TRBJ2-7	TGTGCCAGCAGCTTAGATAGAGCGGGTACCTACGAGCAGTACTTC	CASSLDRAGTYEQYF